This T cell receptor beta chain was observed in a study of shared clonotypes between healthy human individuals. Naivety among CD8 cells was defined by CD45RO negativity and positive CCR7 selection, thereby excluding terminally differentiated effector memory CD45RA+ cells. The table came from immunoSEQ multiplex PCR; TCRdb's copy has only in-frame clones and leaves some out. Among about 590,000 clones listed, roughly 96% were seen once. Study findings and constraints: Richness estimates generally favored naive over memory subsets.

Per the germline V gene, CDR1 is SGHKS and CDR2 is YYEKEE (reference sequence). The CDR3 totals 16 residues. V shed 4 bases, J shed 3 bases, and the junction held 13 bases outside the gene matches. With regard to this clone: The antigen remains unidentified.

Sequencing input: naive CD8+ T cells sorted from blood. The chain couples TRBV5-5 to TRBJ2-7, with TRBD2 identical over 7 bases. The TCR sequence derives from a woman in her 30s in good health. CDR3 residues: CASSDPGRGPFYEQYF. In DNA, the CDR3 is TGTGCCAGCAGCGACCCAGGGAGGGGTCCCTTCTACGAGCAGTACTTC.